This entry is about one T cell receptor beta chain. This sample was included in a study of T-cell memory formation after mild COVID-19. MiXCR, run by TCRdb on the 5' RACE reads, gives a single entry per CDR3 protein. The sample contains over 350,000 distinct CDR3 sequences, more than 15% of which appear only once. Unmatched junction bases numbered 4, after V lost 5 bases and J lost 2 bases. The CDR3 spans 16 residues. CDR1 and CDR2 from the germline V gene are SEHNR and FQNEAQ (reference sequence). This chain links TRBV7-9 with TRBJ2-3, with TRBD2 matching over 13 bases. The source material was PBMCs or a T cell subset sorted from them (not recorded which). The TCR sequence derives from a man aged 18 to 30 who had mild COVID-19 (a few samples of this study predate the infection). Cell type and time point are not known. CDR3 in DNA: TGTGCCAGCAGCCGGACTAGCGGGGGCCTCACAGATACGCAGTATTTT. Protein product: CASSRTSGGLTDTQYF.